This is a list of T cell receptor beta chains from one sample in a study of lung T cells in sarcoidosis with Löfgren's syndrome. From the reads, TCRdb called clonotypes with MiXCR, one entry per CDR3 protein. The sample includes approximately 2,200 distinct CDR3 sequences, more than 20% of them seen just once. The sequenced material came from CD4+ T cells from bronchoalveolar lavage. The source is a human donor with sarcoidosis (Löfgren's syndrome or another form), or a control subject (not recorded which). Each CDR3 is given with its conserved first and last residue. A D gene is named only where the DNA matches it firmly. Rows may omit the clone size; those that give it use once, few, many or a size class.

d_call	clone_size	v_call	j_call	cdr3_nt	cdr3_aa
.	once	TRBV20-1	TRBJ1-2	TGCAGTGCTAGTTTGGGGCCCGGCTATGGCCACACCTTC	CSASLGPGYGHTF
.	many	TRBV4-1	TRBJ1-2	TGCGCCAGCAGCCAATTCCAGTTAACCCATGGCTACACCTTC	CASSQFQLTHGYTF
.	many	TRBV12-3/TRBV12-4	TRBJ2-1	TGTGCCAGCATACTCCACGGTTACAATGAGCAGTTCTTC	CASILHGYNEQFF
TRBD2	large	TRBV4-2	TRBJ2-1	TGTGCCAGCAGCCAAGATCAACTAGCGGGGGGCCTTTGGTTCTTC	CASSQDQLAGGLWFF
.	many	TRBV28	TRBJ1-1	TGTGCCAGCAGTCCGACCTTAGGAGACACTGAAGCTTTCTTT	CASSPTLGDTEAFF
TRBD2	many	TRBV18	TRBJ2-3	TGTGCCAGCTCCGGGACTAGCGGGAGGGATACAGATACGCAGTATTTT	CASSGTSGRDTDTQYF
TRBD2	medium-sized	TRBV6-1	TRBJ2-1	TGTGCCACCACTCCGGGACTAGCGGGCTTAAACGTGCAGTTCTTC	CATTPGLAGLNVQFF
.	medium-sized	TRBV7-9	TRBJ2-5	TGTGCCAGCAGCTTAGAGGCAGGTCAAGAGACCCAGTACTTC	CASSLEAGQETQYF
.	.	TRBV2	TRBJ1-1	TGTGCCAGCAGCCTCTCCGGGGGGACCCCAGACGCTGAAGCTTTCTTT	CASSLSGGTPDAEAFF
TRBD1	many	TRBV7-9	TRBJ2-7	TGTGCCAGCAGCTTAGGACGAGCCCGGGACAGGGACTACGAGCAGTACTTC	CASSLGRARDRDYEQYF
.	medium-sized	TRBV29-1	TRBJ2-7	TGCAGCGCCCAACATTCCTCCTACGAGCAGTACTTC	CSAQHSSYEQYF
.	large	TRBV28	TRBJ1-2	TGTGCCAGCAGTTTATCCGACAGGTCCTATGGCTACACCTTC	CASSLSDRSYGYTF
TRBD2	medium-sized	TRBV12-3/TRBV12-4	TRBJ2-7	TGTGCCAGCAGTTTAAGCGGGGTACTCAGCGACGAGCAGTACTTC	CASSLSGVLSDEQYF
.	medium-sized	TRBV20-1	TRBJ2-1	TGCAGTGCTAGAGATCAACCATACAATGAGCAGTTCTTC	CSARDQPYNEQFF
.	.	TRBV5-1	TRBJ2-2	TGCGCCAGCAGCTTGGACAGACCGAACGCCCGGGAGCTGTTTTTT	CASSLDRPNARELFF
.	many	TRBV19	TRBJ1-1	TGTGCCAGTCGATTAGGGGCAGGGGATAACACTGAAGCTTTCTTT	CASRLGAGDNTEAFF
.	medium-sized	TRBV6-1	TRBJ1-1	TGTGCCAGCAGGACGCCACAGGGAAACACTGAAGCTTTCTTT	CASRTPQGNTEAFF
TRBD2	medium-sized	TRBV7-9	TRBJ2-1	TGTGCCAGCAGCCCGGCTAGCGGGTCGAACAATGAGCAGTTCTTC	CASSPASGSNNEQFF
.	.	TRBV19	TRBJ2-5	TGTGCCAGTAGACCACAGGAGTCAGGAGAGACCCAGTACTTC	CASRPQESGETQYF
.	medium-sized	TRBV6-1	TRBJ1-1	TGTGCCAGCAGTTCGATTTCTGACACCCTTGAAGCTTTCTTT	CASSSISDTLEAFF
TRBD2	medium-sized	TRBV6-6	TRBJ2-3	TGTGCCAGCAGTTACGGTAGCGGGGCCACCTCAGATACGCAGTATTTT	CASSYGSGATSDTQYF
TRBD1	medium-sized	TRBV20-1	TRBJ1-1	TGCAGTGTTCGAGGGGATTCCCGGGACAGGGGGGGGACTGAAGCTTTCTTT	CSVRGDSRDRGGTEAFF
.	medium-sized	TRBV24-1	TRBJ2-7	TGTGCCACCAGTCGTGGACAGCCAAGCTCCTACGAGCAGTACTTC	CATSRGQPSSYEQYF
.	.	TRBV4-1	TRBJ2-3	TGCGCCAGCAGCCTGCTGGGGGGCGAGAAGCAGTATTTT	CASSLLGGEKQYF
.	.	TRBV20-1	TRBJ2-1	TGCATTACTAGAGATCAACCATACAATGAGCAGTTCTTC	CITRDQPYNEQFF
.	medium-sized	TRBV12-5	TRBJ1-5	TGTGCTAGTGTCATAGGCCAGACAGCGGATCAGCCCCAGCATTTT	CASVIGQTADQPQHF
.	medium-sized	TRBV11-2	TRBJ2-3	TGTGCCAGCAGCTCCTTCCTCGTCACAGATACGCAGTATTTT	CASSSFLVTDTQYF
.	medium-sized	TRBV2	TRBJ2-7	TGTGCCGGCAGGGAAACGGACGAGCAGTACTTC	CAGRETDEQYF
.	medium-sized	TRBV20-1	TRBJ2-7	TGCAGTGCTAGAGTTGGCAGGGTCTCCTACGAGCAGTACTTC	CSARVGRVSYEQYF
.	.	TRBV7-4	TRBJ2-1	TGTGCCAGCAACGGCAGAGACGTTGTGCAGTTCTTC	CASNGRDVVQFF
.	medium-sized	TRBV7-2	TRBJ1-6	TGTGCCAGCAGCTTAACGACCAATTCACCCCTCCACTTT	CASSLTTNSPLHF
.	.	TRBV10-3	TRBJ2-7	TGTGCCATCAGTATGCCCCAAGGTCTCGGGGGTACCTACGAGCAGCACTTC	CAISMPQGLGGTYEQHF
.	medium-sized	TRBV7-2	TRBJ2-5	TGTGCCAGCGGAGAAGTGGGTCGGACCCAGTACTTC	CASGEVGRTQYF
.	large	TRBV6-1	TRBJ1-2	TGTGCCAGCAGTCCGGGACTCCCGCTCGACTATGGCTACACCTTC	CASSPGLPLDYGYTF
.	medium-sized	TRBV7-2	TRBJ1-6	TGTGCCAGCAGCTTTCTCAAGCCTGGCGGGTATAATTCACCCCTCCACTTT	CASSFLKPGGYNSPLHF
.	.	TRBV6-1	TRBJ2-6	TGTGCCAGCAGCGCTCCCGGGGCAGGGGTCCCTGGGGCCAACGTCCTGACTTTC	CASSAPGAGVPGANVLTF
.	many	TRBV5-6	TRBJ2-1	TGTGCCAGCAGCTTGGAGGCCATCCGCAATGAGCAGTTCTTC	CASSLEAIRNEQFF
.	medium-sized	TRBV29-1	TRBJ1-1	TGCAGCGTTTTAAAATCACCAGATAACACTGAAGCTTTCTTT	CSVLKSPDNTEAFF
.	medium-sized	TRBV20-1	TRBJ2-1	TGCAGTGCTAGGAAGGGGCAGAACAATGAGCAGTTCTTC	CSARKGQNNEQFF